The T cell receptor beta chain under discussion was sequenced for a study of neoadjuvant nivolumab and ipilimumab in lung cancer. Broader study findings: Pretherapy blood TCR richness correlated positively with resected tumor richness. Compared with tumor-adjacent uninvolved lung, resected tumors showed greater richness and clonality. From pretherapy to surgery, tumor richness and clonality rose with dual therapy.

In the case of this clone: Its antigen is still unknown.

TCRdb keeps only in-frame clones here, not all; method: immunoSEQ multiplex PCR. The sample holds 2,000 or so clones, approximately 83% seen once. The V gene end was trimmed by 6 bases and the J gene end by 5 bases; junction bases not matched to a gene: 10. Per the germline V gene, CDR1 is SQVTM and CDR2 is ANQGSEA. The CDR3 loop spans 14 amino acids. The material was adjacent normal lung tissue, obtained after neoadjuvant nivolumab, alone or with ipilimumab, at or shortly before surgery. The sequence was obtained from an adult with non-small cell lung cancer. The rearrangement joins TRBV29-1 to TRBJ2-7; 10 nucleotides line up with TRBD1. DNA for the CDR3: TGCAGCGTGACCATGGGACAGGGGTTCGACGAGCAGTACTTC. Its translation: CSVTMGQGFDEQYF.